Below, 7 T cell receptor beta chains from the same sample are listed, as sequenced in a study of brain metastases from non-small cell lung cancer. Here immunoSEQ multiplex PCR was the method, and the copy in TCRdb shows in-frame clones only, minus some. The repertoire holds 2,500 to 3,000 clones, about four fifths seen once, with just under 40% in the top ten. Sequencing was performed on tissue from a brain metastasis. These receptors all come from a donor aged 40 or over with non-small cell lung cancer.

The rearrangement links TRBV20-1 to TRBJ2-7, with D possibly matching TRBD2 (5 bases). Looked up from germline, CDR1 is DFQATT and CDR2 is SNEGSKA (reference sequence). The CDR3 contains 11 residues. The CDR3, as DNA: TGCTTGCACGGGGATCGCTACGAGCAGTACTTC. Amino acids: CLHGDRYEQYF.

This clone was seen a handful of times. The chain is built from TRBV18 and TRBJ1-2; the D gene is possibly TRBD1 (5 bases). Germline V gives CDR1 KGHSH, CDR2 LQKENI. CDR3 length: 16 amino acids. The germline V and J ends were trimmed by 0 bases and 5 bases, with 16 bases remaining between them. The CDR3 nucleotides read TGTGCCAGCTCACCACCGTACGGGGCTGAGGCATATGGCTACACCTTC. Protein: CASSPPYGAEAYGYTF.

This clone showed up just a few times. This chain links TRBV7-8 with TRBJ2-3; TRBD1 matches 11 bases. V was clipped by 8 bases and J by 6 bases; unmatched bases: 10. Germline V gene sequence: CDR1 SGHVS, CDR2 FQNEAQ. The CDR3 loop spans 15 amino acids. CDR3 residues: CASDHGTGGRDTQYF. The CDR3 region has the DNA TGTGCCAGCGACCACGGGACAGGGGGTCGTGATACGCAGTATTTT.

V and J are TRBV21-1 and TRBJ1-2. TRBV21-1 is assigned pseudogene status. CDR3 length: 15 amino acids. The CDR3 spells CASSRLEGRSYGYTF. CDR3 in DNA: TGTGCCAGCAGCAGGCTCGAGGGGAGAAGCTATGGCTACACCTTC.

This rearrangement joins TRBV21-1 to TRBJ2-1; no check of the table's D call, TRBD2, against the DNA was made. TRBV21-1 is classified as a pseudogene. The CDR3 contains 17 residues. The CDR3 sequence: CASSNQAGALSYNEQFF. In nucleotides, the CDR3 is TGTGCCAGCAGCAACCAAGCGGGGGCCTTATCCTACAATGAGCAGTTCTTC.

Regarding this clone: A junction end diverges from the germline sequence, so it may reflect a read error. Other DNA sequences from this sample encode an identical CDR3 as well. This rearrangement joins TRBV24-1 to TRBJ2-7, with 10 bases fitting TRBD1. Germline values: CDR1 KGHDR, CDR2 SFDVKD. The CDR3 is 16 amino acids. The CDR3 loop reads CATSESGTGVAYEQYF. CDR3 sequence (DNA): TGTGCCACCAGTGAATCCGGGACAGGGGTGGCCTACGAACAGTACTTC.

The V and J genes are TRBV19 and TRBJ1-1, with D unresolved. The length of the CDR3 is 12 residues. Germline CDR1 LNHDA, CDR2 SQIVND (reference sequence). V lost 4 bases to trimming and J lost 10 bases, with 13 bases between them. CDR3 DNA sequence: TGTGCCAGTAGTAATACCGACTCGCGAGCTTTCTTT. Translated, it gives CASSNTDSRAFF.